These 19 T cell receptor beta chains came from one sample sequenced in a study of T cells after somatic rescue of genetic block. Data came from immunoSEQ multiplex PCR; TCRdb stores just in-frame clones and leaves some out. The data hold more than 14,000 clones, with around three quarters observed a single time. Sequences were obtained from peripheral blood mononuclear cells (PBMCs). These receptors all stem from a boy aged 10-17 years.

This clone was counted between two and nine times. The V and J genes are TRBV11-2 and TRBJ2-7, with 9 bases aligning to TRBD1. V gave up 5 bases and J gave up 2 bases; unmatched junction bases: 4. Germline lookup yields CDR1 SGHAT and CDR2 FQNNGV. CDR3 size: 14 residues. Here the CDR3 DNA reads TGTGCCAGCAGCCCCCGGACAGGGGCCTACGAGCAGTACTTC. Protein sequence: CASSPRTGAYEQYF.

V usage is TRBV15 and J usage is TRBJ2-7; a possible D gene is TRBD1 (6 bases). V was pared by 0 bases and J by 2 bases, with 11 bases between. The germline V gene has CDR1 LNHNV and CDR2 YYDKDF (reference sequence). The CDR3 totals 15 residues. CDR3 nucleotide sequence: TGTGCCACCAGCAGAGATCCAGGGGTTCCCTACGAGCAGTACTTC. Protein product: CATSRDPGVPYEQYF.

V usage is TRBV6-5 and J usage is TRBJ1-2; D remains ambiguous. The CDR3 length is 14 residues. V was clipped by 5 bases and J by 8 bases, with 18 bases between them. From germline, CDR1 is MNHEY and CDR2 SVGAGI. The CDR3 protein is CASSASWVVKGYTF. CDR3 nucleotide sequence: TGTGCCAGCAGTGCCTCGTGGGTTGTAAAAGGCTACACCTTC.

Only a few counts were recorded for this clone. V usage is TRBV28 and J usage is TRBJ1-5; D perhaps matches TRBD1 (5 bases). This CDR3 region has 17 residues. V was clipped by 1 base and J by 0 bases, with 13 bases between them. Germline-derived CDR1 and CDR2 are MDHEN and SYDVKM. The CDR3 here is CASSLLRDGLSNQPQHF. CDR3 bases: TGTGCCAGCAGTTTATTACGGGACGGACTTAGCAATCAGCCCCAGCATTTT.

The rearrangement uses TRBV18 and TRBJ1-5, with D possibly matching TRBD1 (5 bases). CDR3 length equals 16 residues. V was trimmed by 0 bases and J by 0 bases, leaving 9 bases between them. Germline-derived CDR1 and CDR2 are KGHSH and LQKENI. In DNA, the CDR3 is TGTGCCAGCTCACCACCGGGACGTCTTAGCAATCAGCCCCAGCATTTT. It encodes CASSPPGRLSNQPQHF.

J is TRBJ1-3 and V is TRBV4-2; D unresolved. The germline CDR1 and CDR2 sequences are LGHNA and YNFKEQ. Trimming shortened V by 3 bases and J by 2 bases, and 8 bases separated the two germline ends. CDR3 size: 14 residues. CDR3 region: CASSHAGAGNTIYF. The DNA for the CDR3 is TGTGCCAGCAGCCATGCTGGGGCTGGAAACACCATATATTTT.

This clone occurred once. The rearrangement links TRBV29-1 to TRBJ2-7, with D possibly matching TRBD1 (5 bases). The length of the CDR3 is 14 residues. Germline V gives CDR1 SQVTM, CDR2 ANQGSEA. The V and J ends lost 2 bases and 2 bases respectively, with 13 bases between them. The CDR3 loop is CSVERDRVPYEQYF. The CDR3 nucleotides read TGCAGCGTTGAAAGAGACAGAGTACCCTACGAGCAGTACTTC.

CDR3 DNA: TGTGCCAGCAGTGGTTCCGGGACTAGGCCAGATACGCAGTATTTT. As protein: CASSGSGTRPDTQYF. The chain joins TRBV6-1 to TRBJ2-3; 8 bases line up with TRBD2. This CDR3 spans 15 amino acids. V shed 4 bases, J shed 4 bases, and the junction held 7 bases outside the gene matches. CDR1 is MNHNS and CDR2 is SASEGT in the germline V gene.

CDR3 protein: CASSPIGTGTTTEAFF. The CDR3 region has the DNA TGCGCCAGCAGCCCCATCGGGACAGGGACAACGACTGAAGCTTTCTTT. The genes are TRBV5-1 and TRBJ1-1; 9 bases fit TRBD1. The CDR3 has 16 amino acids. CDR1 and CDR2 (germline): SGHRS, YFSETQ. With V trimmed by 4 bases and J by 5 bases, 12 bases remained unmatched.

The CDR3 bases are TGTGCCAGCGGCCGGGGGAGTAAAGAGACCCAGTACTTC. Its translation: CASGRGSKETQYF. V and J are TRBV7-8 and TRBJ2-5, with D perhaps TRBD2 (6 bases). Germline lookup yields CDR1 SGHVS and CDR2 FQNEAQ. This CDR3 is built from 13 residues. Trimming took off 8 bases at V and 3 bases at J, with 13 bases between the two ends.

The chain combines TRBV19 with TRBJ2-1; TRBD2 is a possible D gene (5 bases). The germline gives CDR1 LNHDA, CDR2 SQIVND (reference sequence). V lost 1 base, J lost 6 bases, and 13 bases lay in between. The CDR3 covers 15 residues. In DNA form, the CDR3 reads TGTGCCAGTAGTATAGGTCTAGCTGGGGTCAATGAGCAGTTCTTC. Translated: CASSIGLAGVNEQFF.

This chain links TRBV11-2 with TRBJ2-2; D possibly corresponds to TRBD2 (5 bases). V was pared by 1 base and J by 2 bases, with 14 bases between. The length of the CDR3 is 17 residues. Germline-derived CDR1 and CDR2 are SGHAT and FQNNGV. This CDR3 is CASSLAPGVYNTGELFF. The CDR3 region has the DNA TGTGCCAGCAGCTTAGCCCCCGGGGTTTATAACACCGGGGAGCTGTTTTTT.

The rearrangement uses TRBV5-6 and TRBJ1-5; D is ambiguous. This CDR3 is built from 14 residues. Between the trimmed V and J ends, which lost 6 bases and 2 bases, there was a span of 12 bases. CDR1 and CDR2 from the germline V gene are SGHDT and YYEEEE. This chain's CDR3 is CASTFNLGNQPQHF. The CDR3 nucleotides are TGTGCCAGCACCTTTAACCTCGGCAATCAGCCCCAGCATTTT.

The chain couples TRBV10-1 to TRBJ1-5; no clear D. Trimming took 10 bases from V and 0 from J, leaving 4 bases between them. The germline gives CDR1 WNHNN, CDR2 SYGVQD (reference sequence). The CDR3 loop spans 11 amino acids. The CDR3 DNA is TGCGCCACTCTTAGCAATCAGCCCCAGCATTTT. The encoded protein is CATLSNQPQHF.

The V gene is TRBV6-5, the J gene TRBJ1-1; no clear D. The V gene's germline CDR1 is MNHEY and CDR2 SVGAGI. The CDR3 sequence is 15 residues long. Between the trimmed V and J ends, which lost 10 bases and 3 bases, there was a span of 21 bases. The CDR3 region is CATINPLVPYTEAFF. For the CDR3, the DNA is TGTGCCACCATTAACCCCCTGGTTCCGTACACTGAAGCTTTCTTT.

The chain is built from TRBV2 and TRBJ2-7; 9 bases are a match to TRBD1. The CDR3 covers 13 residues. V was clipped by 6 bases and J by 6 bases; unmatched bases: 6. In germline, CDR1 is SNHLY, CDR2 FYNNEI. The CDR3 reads CASSRQGEREQYF. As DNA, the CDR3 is TGTGCCAGCAGCCGACAGGGGGAACGCGAGCAGTACTTC.

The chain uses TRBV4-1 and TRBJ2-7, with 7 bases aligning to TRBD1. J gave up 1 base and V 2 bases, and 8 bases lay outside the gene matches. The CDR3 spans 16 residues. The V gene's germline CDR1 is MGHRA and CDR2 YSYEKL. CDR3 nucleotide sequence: TGCGCCAGCAGCCAAACCCAACAGGGGTCGTCCTACGAGCAGTACTTC. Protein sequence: CASSQTQQGSSYEQYF.

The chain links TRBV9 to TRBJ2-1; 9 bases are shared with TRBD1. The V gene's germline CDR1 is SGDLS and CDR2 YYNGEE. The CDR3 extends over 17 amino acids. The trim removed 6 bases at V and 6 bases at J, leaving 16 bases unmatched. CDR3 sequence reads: CASTGQGNGLGPNEQFF. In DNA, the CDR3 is TGTGCCAGCACAGGACAGGGGAACGGACTAGGTCCCAATGAGCAGTTCTTC.

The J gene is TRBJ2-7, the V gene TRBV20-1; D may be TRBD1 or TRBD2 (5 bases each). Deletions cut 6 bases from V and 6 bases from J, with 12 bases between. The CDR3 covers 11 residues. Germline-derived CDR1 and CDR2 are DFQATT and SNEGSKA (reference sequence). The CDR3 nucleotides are TGCAGTGCAGACGGGGCCTTCGAGCAGTACTTC. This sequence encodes CSADGAFEQYF.